This T cell receptor beta chain derives from a study of tumor-infiltrating lymphocytes in primary liver carcinoma. Whole-study results and caveats: Presence in all five tumor regions was observed for only about 7-25% of top clones. Tumor-adjacent and tumor-blood pairs shared less of their repertoires than tumor region pairs shared. Blood fell significantly below tumors in its top-250-clone fraction (p = 0.039).

Investigators took RNA and DNA out together from 20-30 mg of unsorted bulk tissue. By surgical resection, the patients were treated for their primary liver carcinoma. V lost 5 bases to trimming and J lost 4 bases, with 17 bases between them. The CDR3 spans 14 residues. Germline CDR1 and CDR2: DFQATT and SNEGSKA (reference sequence). Remarks on this clonotype: The target antigen is unknown.

Synthesis of TCR beta cDNA was carried out from about 0.55 ug total RNA with a constant-region primer. Amplification in three nested multiplex PCR rounds with slightly modified ARM-PCR gave rise to TCR beta libraries. Investigators reported that the first two PCR rounds, at around 10 cycles each, used TRBV1-TRBV30 forward primers with a C-beta reverse primer. TCRdb re-called the multiplex PCR reads through MiXCR, storing one row per CDR3 protein. The sample consists of about 99,000 distinct CDR3 sequences, more than 60% of them appearing once. The receptor's source is a woman aged 60-75 years with primary liver carcinoma and hepatitis B virus infection. The rearrangement uses TRBV20-1 and TRBJ1-1; D is perhaps TRBD1 (5 bases). The sequencing input was liver tumor tissue from sampling region 5. Subset described: tumor region T5, tumor centre. The CDR3 is CSALRLLGGTEAFF. The CDR3 DNA is TGCAGTGCTCTACGTCTCCTGGGGGGCACTGAAGCTTTCTTT.